Listed below are T cell receptor beta chains from one sample, sequenced in a study of CD8 T cells in ankylosing spondylitis. Via MiXCR, TCRdb re-called the 5' RACE reads, giving one row per CDR3 protein. This sample has 200,000 to 300,000 distinct CDR3 sequences; approximately 9% occur once, and the top ten carry under 7.5%. The specimen sequenced was blood, either unsorted or a sorted T cell fraction (not recorded which). These TCRs come from a male donor with ankylosing spondylitis or in good health (not recorded which). The conserved cysteine and the conserved F or W are not part of the CDR3 here. Each record gives: clone size, J gene, CDR3 length, V gene, CDR3 protein. Where a row states a size, it is once, few, many or the class of an expanded clone; other rows omit it.

many TRBJ1-2 12 TRBV19 ASSSSGTAYGYT
many TRBJ2-7 13 TRBV20-1 SAYLQGTGGYEQY
many TRBJ1-6 13 TRBV7-9 ASSLVGPGNSPLH
many TRBJ1-4 13 TRBV5-1 ASSSTGTGAEKLF
many TRBJ2-5 12 TRBV27 ASSQDRDRETQY
few TRBJ1-1 13 TRBV4-2 ASSPREGGSTEAF
many TRBJ2-1 9 TRBV29-1 SVEDLVVQF
many TRBJ2-5 14 TRBV27 ASSLTGLAVEETQY
many TRBJ2-1 14 TRBV5-1 ASSFSGLAGSNEQF
few TRBJ2-1 13 TRBV25-1 ASSEFGTYYNEQF
many TRBJ1-5 13 TRBV6-1 ASSTGGLSNQPQH
. TRBJ2-5 11 TRBV12-3/TRBV12-4 ASSLVEGKTQY
many TRBJ1-2 13 TRBV7-3 ASSLSPDTLYGYT
many TRBJ2-3 10 TRBV10-3 AISELLGTQY
many TRBJ2-7 12 TRBV18 ASSPPSGVYEQY
. TRBJ1-5 13 TRBV21-1 ASGPGGESNQPQH
many TRBJ1-2 13 TRBV2 ASSVVGSVDYGYT
many TRBJ1-1 11 TRBV4-3 ASSLNRDTEAF
many TRBJ1-2 13 TRBV12-3/TRBV12-4 ASSLAATDNYGYT
many TRBJ1-1 12 TRBV25-1 ASSELNSNTEAF
many TRBJ2-1 13 TRBV14 ASRPGTSNGYEQF
many TRBJ1-1 11 TRBV6-5 ASSYQENTEAF
few TRBJ2-1 16 TRBV20-1 SASRLAGGRRSYNEQF
few TRBJ2-7 15 TRBV27 ASSLYGGGPVYYEQY
few TRBJ1-1 15 TRBV4-2 ASSQDLQGARNTEAF
many TRBJ2-1 15 TRBV7-9 ASSQPDIAGGHNEQF
. TRBJ1-6 14 TRBV7-9 ASRADRGAYNSPLH
many TRBJ2-7 13 TRBV5-1 ASSLGQARYYEQY
. TRBJ2-3 13 TRBV7-2 ASSESSGTTDTQY
few TRBJ1-2 12 TRBV20-1 SALSRGHGYGYT
many TRBJ2-5 12 TRBV5-1 ASSSTGGTETQY
many TRBJ2-7 10 TRBV15 ATSQGEGEQY
many TRBJ2-1 12 TRBV30 AWGAGSSYNEQF
many TRBJ2-1 14 TRBV2 ASALLAGSIYNEQF
few TRBJ2-3 13 TRBV11-2 ASSVTSGGEDTQY
few TRBJ2-3 15 TRBV20-1 SARAASGRAGTDTQY
many TRBJ1-1 14 TRBV5-5 ASSLDPGGSNTEAF